This T cell receptor (beta chain) was identified in a study of cytomegalovirus exposure and HLA in healthy donors. Study summary: Genetic ancestry analysis placed 81% of the 398 donors that were genotyped in the Caucasian-associated cluster. Study outcomes and limitations: Later analysis placed DRB1 highest and HLA-C lowest in TCR association rates, which differed by HLA locus. The HLA-A and HLA-B alleles of most subjects were reportedly predicted accurately from TCR beta sequences. Analyses of presence/absence relied on an assumption of roughly uniform sequencing depth across donors.

In the case of this clone: The antigen remains undetermined.

60 Vbeta and 13 Jbeta primers were used in PCR. Sequenced by immunoSEQ multiplex PCR; TCRdb stores in-frame clones only, minus some. Here the sample spans about 170,000 clones, about three quarters being singletons. J was trimmed by 1 base and V by 4 bases; bases with no gene match: 6. CDR1 is SGHRS and CDR2 is YFSETQ in the germline V gene. The CDR3 totals 15 residues. Sequencing input: PBMCs. The sequence was obtained from a female donor in good health and CMV-seronegative. The genes are TRBV5-1 and TRBJ2-3, with 7 bases that match TRBD2. CDR3 in amino acids: CASSPTGGGTDTQYF. Written as DNA, the CDR3 is TGCGCCAGCAGCCCGACGGGGGGAGGCACAGATACGCAGTATTTT.